The sequence of this TCR beta chain was determined in a study of T cell responses to AZD1222 COVID-19 vaccine. Overall study findings and caveats: At study baseline, merely a handful of AZD1222 recipients were seropositive. Regions 160-218 and 743-854 held dominance among vaccine-associated CD4 TCRs, which spanned spike. Sampled repertoires all dated from after the peak T cell response.

CDR1 and CDR2 from the germline V gene are SGHVS and FQNEAQ. The length of the CDR3 is 13 residues. Trimming removed 4 bases at V and 7 bases at J, with 10 bases between. Notes on this clone: No antigen is known for it.

Measured with immunoSEQ multiplex PCR; TCRdb has only the in-frame clones, and not every one. The profile shows around 99,000 clones, under 95% of them singletons. The TCR sequence derives from an adult who received the AZD1222 COVID-19 vaccine. The starting material was peripheral blood, obtained 28 days after the second AZD1222 dose. The chain recombines TRBV7-8 with TRBJ2-2; D is ambiguous. CDR3 in DNA: TGTGCCAGCAGCTGGACCCGAGGCGGGGAGCTGTTTTTT. Amino acid sequence: CASSWTRGGELFF. Combining the CDR3 with reference TRBV7-8 and TRBJ2-2 gives the whole variable domain GAGVSQSPRYKVAKRGQDVALRCDPISGHVSLFWYQQALGQGPEFLTYFQNEAQLDKSGLPSDRFFAERPEGSVSTLKIQRTQQEDSAVYLCASSWTRGGELFFGEGSRLTVL.